The sequence of this TCR beta chain was determined in a study of blood T cell repertoires in COVID-19. As for the study in general: COVID-19 samples collected from the United States, Italy and Spain covered acute and convalescent phases. Sources were T cells, B-cell-depleted T cells, or PBMCs; the material itself was cDNA or gDNA.

Germline CDR1 and CDR2: SGHDT and YYEEEE. Trimming cost V 6 bases and J 6 bases; bases outside gene matches: 7. The CDR3 is 14 residues long. Authors' processing steps: Estimates of nucleated cell counts were drawn from the amplification of reference gene primers. Libraries were prepared by immunoSEQ multiplex PCR; TCRdb keeps only in-frame clonotypes and omits some of them. That table furnishes V, J and clone size, whereas the DNA furnished D and trimming. The sample lists over 250,000 clones; approximately 89% were seen once. This receptor was taken from a man aged 35 to 55 who had recovered from COVID-19. The source material was peripheral blood. The chain joins TRBV5-6 to TRBJ1-4, with TRBD1 identical over 8 bases. Here the CDR3 reads CASTQTGEDEKLFF. DNA for the CDR3: TGTGCCAGCACCCAGACAGGGGAAGATGAAAAACTGTTTTTT.